The next 10 T cell receptor beta chains were all read from a single sample in a study of response to subunit inactivated influenza vaccine. One entry per CDR3 protein results from TCRdb running MiXCR on the RT-PCR reads. This table has about 540,000 distinct CDR3 sequences, roughly 25% appearing once. The data were also submitted as part of a second study, on T cells expressing NK-cell markers. Turning to that study: With UMIs, 5'RACE template switching was used to make TCR beta cDNA.

The input for sequencing was CD4+ T cells sorted from PBMCs, taken roughly 12 days after vaccination. The origin of the receptors is a man in his forties or fifties who received an inactivated influenza vaccine.

The J gene is TRBJ2-7, the V gene TRBV12-3 or TRBV12-4, with a tentative D call TRBD2 (6 bases). The CDR3 extends over 14 amino acids. Trimming removed 5 bases from V and 2 bases from J, with 13 bases in between. The CDR3 DNA follows: TGTGCCAGCAGTGCCGGGACTGTACCCTACGAGCAGTACTTC. Protein product: CASSAGTVPYEQYF.

The sample holds a few counts of this clonotype. The genes are TRBV10-3 and TRBJ1-5, with D possibly matching TRBD1 (5 bases). The CDR3 is made up of 13 amino acids. Germline V gene lookup returns CDR1 ENHRY and CDR2 SYGVKD. V dropped 7 bases and J dropped 6 bases, with 13 bases sitting between them. The CDR3 protein is CAIKGQGGQPQHF. CDR3 nucleotide sequence: TGTGCCATCAAGGGGCAGGGTGGTCAGCCCCAGCATTTT.

This clonotype was picked up a small number of times. The chain links TRBV18 to TRBJ2-3; 7 nucleotides align to TRBD1. There are 14 residues in the CDR3. The junction had 2 bases not matched to a gene; V was cut back by 1 base and J by 4 bases. Germline V gene data show CDR1 as KGHSH and CDR2 as LQKENI. The DNA for the CDR3 is TGTGCCAGCTCACCACAGACAGGGTCAGATACGCAGTATTTT. It encodes CASSPQTGSDTQYF.

The chain couples TRBV3-1 to TRBJ1-2, with D uncertain. The V gene lost 0 bases and the J gene lost 4 bases, with 6 bases spanning the gap. The V gene's germline CDR1 is LGHDT and CDR2 YNNKEL (reference sequence). The CDR3 runs 13 residues. Written as DNA, the CDR3 is TGTGCCAGCAGCCAAGAACAGCTCTATGGCTACACCTTC. Amino acid sequence: CASSQEQLYGYTF.

CDR3 loop: CASSQDRRGAFF. Here the CDR3 DNA reads TGTGCCAGCAGCCAAGATCGCAGGGGGGCTTTCTTT. The chain carries TRBV3-1 and TRBJ1-1, with TRBD1 identical over 7 bases. The trim removed 0 bases at V and 11 bases at J, leaving 3 bases unmatched. This CDR3 region has 12 residues. Germline lookup yields CDR1 LGHDT and CDR2 YNNKEL (reference sequence).

This clonotype appeared a few times. This sequence joins TRBV6-1 and TRBJ1-2; D gene unclear. CDR1 and CDR2 (germline): MNHNS, SASEGT. Trimming took off 6 bases at V and 7 bases at J, with 15 bases between the two ends. CDR3 size: 13 residues. CDR3 region: CASRGPRGLGYTF. CDR3 nucleotide sequence: TGTGCCAGCAGGGGCCCACGGGGTCTTGGCTACACCTTC.

This clonotype occurred a few times. The CDR3 protein is CSARVLSRENIQYF. The CDR3 bases are TGCAGTGCTAGAGTTTTATCCAGGGAAAACATTCAGTACTTC. The chain is built from TRBV20-1 and TRBJ2-4; weak D call: TRBD1 (5 bases). Germline CDR1 reads DFQATT; CDR2 reads SNEGSKA (reference sequence). This CDR3 contains 14 residues. V lost 1 base to trimming and J lost 5 bases, with 12 bases between them.

This clonotype showed up just a few times. V and J are TRBV7-9 and TRBJ2-1; perhaps TRBD1 as D (5 bases). This CDR3 has 11 amino acids. V lost 2 bases to trimming and J lost 9 bases, with 5 bases between them. Germline CDR1 reads SEHNR; CDR2 reads FQNEAQ (reference sequence). CDR3 in amino acids: CASSLQGEQFF. CDR3 sequence (DNA): TGTGCCAGCAGCTTACAGGGTGAGCAGTTCTTC.

V usage is TRBV7-9 and J usage is TRBJ2-7; 10 positions agree with TRBD1. Germline CDR1 reads SEHNR; CDR2 reads FQNEAQ (reference sequence). The trim removed 5 bases at V and 3 bases at J, leaving 4 bases unmatched. This CDR3 has 14 amino acids. Here the CDR3 reads CASSARDRGYEQYF. CDR3 coding DNA: TGTGCCAGCAGCGCCCGGGACAGGGGCTACGAGCAGTACTTC.

About this clonotype: Sequence at one end of the junction differs from germline and may be a read error. The chain recombines TRBV7-3 with TRBJ2-1; D may match TRBD1 or TRBD2 (5 bases each). CDR3 length equals 15 residues. Germline loops: CDR1 SGHTA, CDR2 FQGTGA. Here the CDR3 DNA reads TGTGCCAGCAGCCCCGAACCGGGACCCTACGATGAGCAGTTCTTC. It translates to CASSPEPGPYDEQFF.